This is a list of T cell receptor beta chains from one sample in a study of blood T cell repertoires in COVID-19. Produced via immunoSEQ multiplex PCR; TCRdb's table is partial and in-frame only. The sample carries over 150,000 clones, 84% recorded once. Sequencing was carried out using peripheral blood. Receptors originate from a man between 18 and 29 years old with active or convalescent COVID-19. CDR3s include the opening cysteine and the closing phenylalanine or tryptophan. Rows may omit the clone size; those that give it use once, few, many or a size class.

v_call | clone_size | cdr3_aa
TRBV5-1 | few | CASSYGETNEKLFF
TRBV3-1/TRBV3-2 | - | CASSKGLAGLTDTQYF
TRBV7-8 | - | CASSRGTSGPYEQYF
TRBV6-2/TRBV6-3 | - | CASSRKRGGYNEQFF
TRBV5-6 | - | CASSLRGTGLNEKLFF
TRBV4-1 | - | CASSQLGGRGHNEQFF
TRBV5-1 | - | CASSLRGRETQYF
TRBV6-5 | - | CASRPGQPYNEQFF
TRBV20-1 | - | CSASPGLAFHEQFF
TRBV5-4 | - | CASSVRTGGITF
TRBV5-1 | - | CASSLGVLENSPLHF
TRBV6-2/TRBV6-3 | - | CASSQTGEQYF
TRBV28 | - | CASSLRDRGTSPLHF
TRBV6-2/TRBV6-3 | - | CASSSGGYVSTYEQYF
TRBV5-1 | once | CASSPSGTEVYHGYTF
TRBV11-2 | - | CASSTPDRGRSNSPLHF
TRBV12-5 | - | CASALGPGRGVTDTQYF
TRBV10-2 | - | CARLTGGGGEKLFF
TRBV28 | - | CASSAQGKFSYNEQFF
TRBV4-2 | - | CASSQDRQGAEEKLFF
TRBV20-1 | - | CSASSLAGIAKNIQYF
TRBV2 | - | CASTSEGQGAISPLHF
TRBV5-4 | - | CASSSGQGKSETQYF
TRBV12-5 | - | CASGLRAGGRDTQYF
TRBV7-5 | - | CVRSLWARGGTSGGSVHEQFF
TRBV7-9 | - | CASSPGTVSSPLHF